Listed below are T cell receptor beta chains from one sample, sequenced in a study of blood T cell repertoires in COVID-19. The data were produced by immunoSEQ multiplex PCR, yet TCRdb's version contains in-frame clones alone and is incomplete. This sample has around 250,000 clones, with roughly 87% found just once. The sample was peripheral blood. These receptors were obtained from a middle-aged woman who had recovered from COVID-19. Each CDR3 is given with its conserved first and last residue. The D gene is left open where the match is weak. Clone size, where shown, is once, few, many, or a class for clones that have expanded.

D gene	J gene	V gene	clone size	CDR3 DNA	CDR3 protein
.	TRBJ1-1	TRBV10-3	.	TGTGCCATCAGTTTAATAGGGGACACTGAAGCTTTCTTT	CAISLIGDTEAFF
TRBD1	TRBJ2-1	TRBV4-2	.	TGTGCCAGCAGCCACGAGGGGACAGGGGGAACATACAATGAGCAGTTCTTC	CASSHEGTGGTYNEQFF
.	TRBJ1-5	TRBV6-1	few	TGTGCCAGCAGTGAAGGGCAGGGAAGGCGTCAGCCCCAGCATTTT	CASSEGQGRRQPQHF
TRBD1	TRBJ1-2	TRBV28	.	TGTGCCAGCAGTTTTGGGGACAGGGGGCGCCGAGGCTACACCTTC	CASSFGDRGRRGYTF
TRBD2	TRBJ2-2	TRBV11-3	.	TGTGCCAGCACAGTGGGGGGGAGGAACACCGGGGAGCTGTTTTTT	CASTVGGRNTGELFF
TRBD2	TRBJ2-3	TRBV5-1	.	TGCGCCAGCAGCTTGGGACTAGCGGGAGGCACAGATACGCAGTATTTT	CASSLGLAGGTDTQYF
TRBD1	TRBJ1-1	TRBV19	.	TGTGCCAGTACTCGGGACAGGGGGCAGACTGAAGCTTTCTTT	CASTRDRGQTEAFF
TRBD1	TRBJ1-2	TRBV30	.	TGTGCCTGGAGGCGGGACAGGCCTCATGGCTACACCTTC	CAWRRDRPHGYTF
.	TRBJ2-3	TRBV7-2	once	TGTGCCAGCAGCTTCTTCGATACGCAGTATTTT	CASSFFDTQYF
.	TRBJ1-2	TRBV5-1	.	TGCGCCAGCAGCCCCGGACAGAGCATAACTAACTATGGCTACACCTTC	CASSPGQSITNYGYTF
TRBD1	TRBJ2-5	TRBV9	.	TGTGCCAGCAGCGCCCGGGACAGGGGGATCCAAGAGACCCAGTACTTC	CASSARDRGIQETQYF
TRBD2	TRBJ2-2	TRBV11-3	.	TGTGCCAGCAGACCCGGACTAGCGGGAACCGGGGAGCTGTTTTTT	CASRPGLAGTGELFF
.	TRBJ2-2	TRBV20-1	.	TGCAGTGCTAGTCAGGGCTGGGATACCGGGGAGCTGTTTTTT	CSASQGWDTGELFF
.	TRBJ2-1	TRBV15	.	TGTGCCACCAGGGCGGGCGGGGCCGGGGATGAGCAGTTCTTC	CATRAGGAGDEQFF
TRBD1	TRBJ2-1	TRBV27	.	TGTGCCAGCAGTTCACGTCCCGGGACAGGGTCCAATGAGCAGTTCTTC	CASSSRPGTGSNEQFF
.	TRBJ1-2	TRBV3-1/TRBV3-2	.	TGTGCCAGCAGCCAAGTGAGAGGGCCGGGTGGCTACACCTTC	CASSQVRGPGGYTF
TRBD2	TRBJ2-3	TRBV9	.	TGTGCCAGCAGCGTCCTAAGCGGGAGGGCCCTCACAGATACGCAGTATTTT	CASSVLSGRALTDTQYF
.	TRBJ1-1	TRBV30	.	TGTGCCTGGGTAAACACTGAAGCTTTCTTT	CAWVNTEAFF
TRBD1	TRBJ1-4	TRBV7-9	few	TGTGCCAGCAGTTTACAGGGGGCGCATGAAAAACTGTTTTTT	CASSLQGAHEKLFF
TRBD1	TRBJ1-5	TRBV3-1/TRBV3-2	few	TGTGCCAGCAGCCAAGAATCACAGGGGAACAATCAGCCCCAGCATTTT	CASSQESQGNNQPQHF
.	TRBJ1-1	TRBV19	.	TGTGCCAGTAGTATGTCATCGGTTACTGAAGCTTTCTTT	CASSMSSVTEAFF
TRBD1	TRBJ1-1	TRBV28	once	TGTGCCAGCAGAACCCCGGGACAGGCCAAAGCTTTCTTT	CASRTPGQAKAFF
.	TRBJ1-5	TRBV11-2	.	TGTGCCAGCAGCTCGGCGGTAACGCCCCAGCATTTT	CASSSAVTPQHF
.	TRBJ1-2	TRBV5-4	.	TGTGCCAGCAGCCATCCCGGTGGTTATAACTATGGCTACACCTTC	CASSHPGGYNYGYTF
.	TRBJ1-6	TRBV6-5	.	TGTGCCAGCAGGATAGAGAGCTCCTATAATTCACCCCTCCACTTT	CASRIESSYNSPLHF
TRBD1	TRBJ2-5	TRBV20-1	once	TGCAGTGCTAGTGGACAGGGGGCGTCAAAGACCCAGTACTTC	CSASGQGASKTQYF
.	TRBJ1-6	TRBV12-3/TRBV12-4	.	TGTGCCAGCAGCAGAGACAGTAATTCACCCCTCCACTTT	CASSRDSNSPLHF
TRBD2	TRBJ2-3	TRBV6-5	.	TGTGCCAGCAGTTACTCCGGGAGGGCCACAGATACGCAGTATTTT	CASSYSGRATDTQYF
TRBD1	TRBJ1-5	TRBV19	once	TGTGCCAGTAGCGTTTACCGGGACAGGGGGAATCAGCCCCAGCATTTT	CASSVYRDRGNQPQHF
.	TRBJ1-2	TRBV11-2	.	TGTGCCAGCAGCCAAGACACAGGGTACTATGGCTACACCTTC	CASSQDTGYYGYTF
.	TRBJ2-1	TRBV6-5	.	TGTGCCAGCAGTTTACAGGTTCGGGCCTACAATGAGCAGTTCTTC	CASSLQVRAYNEQFF
TRBD1	TRBJ1-2	TRBV10-1	.	TGCGCCAGCAGTCCGGACAGGGGATTCGGTGGCTACACCTTC	CASSPDRGFGGYTF
TRBD2	TRBJ2-3	TRBV13	.	TGTGCCAGCAGCCAACTGAGCGGGGGGGCCCCAGATACGCAGTATTTT	CASSQLSGGAPDTQYF
.	TRBJ1-3	TRBV28	.	TGTGCCAGCAGCTCGGGAGGGTTAAGGAACACCATATATTTT	CASSSGGLRNTIYF
TRBD2	TRBJ2-3	TRBV5-4	.	TGTGCCAGCAGCTTGGGGAGCGGGGGGCTTCGCGCGAATACGCAGTATTTT	CASSLGSGGLRANTQYF
TRBD1	TRBJ2-3	TRBV6-6	.	TGTGCCAGCAACAGACAGGGTAGAGATACGCAGTATTTT	CASNRQGRDTQYF
.	TRBJ2-4	TRBV4-1	.	TGCGCCAGCAGCCAAGTTATAAGGGAGCGAAACATTCAGTACTTC	CASSQVIRERNIQYF
.	TRBJ2-3	TRBV5-5	.	TGTGCCAGCAGCTTCCAGGGATTCCCAGATACGCAGTATTTT	CASSFQGFPDTQYF
.	TRBJ2-3	TRBV11-3	.	TGTGCCAGCGCGAGAGATCCTAGCACAGATACGCAGTATTTT	CASARDPSTDTQYF
.	TRBJ2-1	TRBV30	.	TGTGCCTGGAGTCTTTCAAGGGGCTCCTACAATGAGCAGTTCTTC	CAWSLSRGSYNEQFF
.	TRBJ1-1	TRBV4-3	.	TGCGCCAGCAGCCAAGATGGCTTAATGAACACTGAAGCTTTCTTT	CASSQDGLMNTEAFF
.	TRBJ2-5	TRBV28	.	TGTGCCACCCGTTCGACAGGGAGGTCAGAGACCCAGTACTTC	CATRSTGRSETQYF
.	TRBJ1-6	TRBV7-3	.	TGTGCCAGCAGCTTAATTCGTGATTCACCCCTCCACTTT	CASSLIRDSPLHF
TRBD2	TRBJ2-7	TRBV15	.	TGTGCCACCAGCAGAGCTGGGACTAGTACCCACGAGCAGTACTTC	CATSRAGTSTHEQYF
TRBD2	TRBJ2-2	TRBV19	.	TGTGCCAGCGCTAGCGGGGTTAACACCGGGGAGCTGTTTTTT	CASASGVNTGELFF
TRBD1	TRBJ1-4	TRBV19	.	TGTGCCAGTAGTAGGACAGGGGTGGATGAAAAACTGTTTTTT	CASSRTGVDEKLFF
.	TRBJ1-1	TRBV7-9	.	TGTGCCAGCAGCTCTAAGCCGGGAGCGAACACTGAAGCTTTCTTT	CASSSKPGANTEAFF
.	TRBJ1-2	TRBV19	.	TGTGCCAGTAGTAGCGGGGGGGGCGAAAATGGCTACACCTTC	CASSSGGGENGYTF
.	TRBJ1-2	TRBV5-6	.	TGTGCCAGCAGCTTCCCCCAAGAGTATAACTATGGCTACACCTTC	CASSFPQEYNYGYTF
.	TRBJ1-4	TRBV10-3	.	TGTGCCATCAGTGAGGCTGGGGCGGGAAAGGCAACTAATGAAAAACTGTTTTTT	CAISEAGAGKATNEKLFF
TRBD1	TRBJ1-2	TRBV6-5	.	TGTGCCACCTCCGAGACAGGGAGATTTAACTATGGCTACACCTTC	CATSETGRFNYGYTF
.	TRBJ2-3	TRBV2	.	TGTGCCAGCAGTGAACTTCGGGAAGGGGATACGCAGTATTTT	CASSELREGDTQYF
TRBD2	TRBJ2-3	TRBV10-1	few	TGCGCCAGCAGTGAGAGACTAGCGTTGACCGATACGCAGTATTTT	CASSERLALTDTQYF
TRBD2	TRBJ2-2	TRBV10-3	.	TGTGCCATCAGTGCTTTAGCGGGGGGGTCGAACACCGGGGAGCTGTTTTTT	CAISALAGGSNTGELFF
.	TRBJ1-2	TRBV5-1	.	TGCGCCAGCAGCTTGGGAACAGAGCCAAGCATTAACTATGGCTACACCTTC	CASSLGTEPSINYGYTF
TRBD2	TRBJ2-3	TRBV10-3	.	TGTGCCATCGGCCCCGGGACTAGCGGGAGGGGCACAGATACGCAGTATTTT	CAIGPGTSGRGTDTQYF
.	TRBJ2-5	TRBV2	.	TGTGCCAGCAGTGATTTTTGGGTCTGGGTACGGGTGTACGAAGAGACCCAGTACTTC	CASSDFWVWVRVYEETQYF
TRBD1	TRBJ1-4	TRBV11-1	.	TGTGCCAGCAGCTTACTTACGGGACAGGGTGGTGAAAAACTGTTTTTT	CASSLLTGQGGEKLFF
TRBD2	TRBJ2-1	TRBV27	.	TGTGCCAGCAGTCCACTTCTAGCGGGAGGACACAATGAGCAGTTCTTC	CASSPLLAGGHNEQFF
TRBD2	TRBJ2-3	TRBV6-2/TRBV6-3	.	TGTGCCAGCAGTTACGCGGGAGATAGCACAGATACGCAGTATTTT	CASSYAGDSTDTQYF